What follows describes a single TCR beta chain. The junction had 5 bases not matched to a gene; V was cut back by 2 bases and J by 3 bases. Germline CDR1 reads LNHDA; CDR2 reads SQIVND (reference sequence). The CDR3 sequence is 15 residues long. These data are taken from a study of OX40 agonist ivuxolimab in advanced cancers. Study as a whole: People who had prior anti-PD-1, anti-PD-L1 or anti-CTLA-4 therapy could take part, and around 39% had some. Partial responses were achieved by three patients, one with hepatocellular carcinoma and two with cutaneous melanoma.

Clones were sequenced by immunoSEQ multiplex PCR, and TCRdb holds only the in-frame ones, with some missing. The data hold roughly 79,000 clones, with approximately 85% observed a single time. The source is an adult with an advanced solid tumor such as melanoma, head and neck, liver or kidney cancer. The gene calls are TRBV19 and TRBJ2-7; 9 bases align to TRBD1. Sequencing used CD4+ or CD8+ T cells sorted from blood, obtained in a trial of the OX40 agonist ivuxolimab. This CDR3 reads CASSIRGQGIYEQYF. For the CDR3, the DNA is TGTGCCAGTAGTATAAGGGGACAGGGAATCTACGAGCAGTACTTC.